This T cell receptor (beta chain) was identified in a study of blood T cell repertoires in COVID-19. Background on the study: Whether acute or convalescent, the COVID-19 samples came from the United States, Italy and Spain. In each case, the material was cDNA or gDNA derived from T cells, B-cell-depleted T cells, or PBMCs.

The sample holds one count of this clone. The junction differs from germline at one of its ends, possibly a read error. Per the germline V gene, CDR1 is SGHNT and CDR2 is YENEEA. CDR3 size: 14 residues. Individuals aged roughly 18 to 100 years were recruited from around 22 US areas. Membership in each cohort depended on participant-reported clinical history. TCRdb keeps only in-frame clones here, not all; method: immunoSEQ multiplex PCR. The sample consists of roughly 220,000 clones, roughly 84% of them appearing once. The chain carries TRBV11-3 and TRBJ2-1, with D possibly being TRBD2 (5 bases). Sequencing was done on a sample of PBMCs or T cells enriched from blood (not recorded which). This sequence was found in a woman aged 40 to 50 who had recovered from COVID-19. CDR3 sequence (DNA): TGTGCCAGCAGTTTAGGGCCGGGTTCGGGGGAGCAGTTCTTC. Translation gives CASSLGPGSGEQFF.